A selection of T cell receptor beta chains follows, all from one sample in a study of T-cell reconstitution after alpha-beta-depleted transplantation in children. In TCRdb, the PCR reads were re-called with MiXCR into one record per CDR3 protein. Counted here are 450,000 to 550,000 distinct CDR3 sequences, 11% occurring once; the ten biggest clones make up around 13%. Sequences were derived from PBMCs, mostly from graft donor cells, sampled 180 days after TCRalphabeta/CD19-depleted stem cell transplant. These receptors all come from a female patient aged 2 to 10 who had a stem cell transplant for aplastic anemia, so the T cells may come from the graft donor. Each CDR3 is given with its conserved first and last residue. Each record gives: D gene, J gene, clone size, V gene, CDR3 DNA, CDR3 protein. A D gene is named only where the DNA matches it firmly. Size tells how often a clone was seen (once, few, many) or the class of an expanded clone, and some rows leave it out.

d_gene: NA
j_gene: TRBJ2-3
abundance: few
v_gene: TRBV7-2
CDR3nt: TGTGCCAGCAGCTTTAAGGGTTTTAGCACAGATACGCAGTATTTT
CDR3aa: CASSFKGFSTDTQYF

d_gene: TRBD2
j_gene: TRBJ2-1
abundance: few
v_gene: TRBV4-2
CDR3nt: TGTGCCAGCAGCCAAGCTGGTGGGAGGGGAGGGCCAGGCAATGAGCAGTTCTTC
CDR3aa: CASSQAGGRGGPGNEQFF

d_gene: TRBD2
j_gene: TRBJ2-2
abundance: few
v_gene: TRBV4-3
CDR3nt: TGCGCCAGCAGCCAGATAGATGGTAGCGGGACGAACACCGGGGAGCTGTTTTTT
CDR3aa: CASSQIDGSGTNTGELFF

d_gene: NA
j_gene: TRBJ2-7
abundance: NA
v_gene: TRBV10-3
CDR3nt: TGTGCCATCAGTGAGTTGGGGACCGGGACCTTCCGCTCCTACGAGCAGTACTTC
CDR3aa: CAISELGTGTFRSYEQYF

d_gene: TRBD1
j_gene: TRBJ1-3
abundance: few
v_gene: TRBV19
CDR3nt: TGTGCCAGTAGAGATAGACCGGGACAGGAGACCATATATTTT
CDR3aa: CASRDRPGQETIYF

d_gene: NA
j_gene: TRBJ1-1
abundance: few
v_gene: TRBV7-2
CDR3nt: TGTGCCAGCAGCTTAGTCGTGAGATGGTTGGGGAACACTGAAGCTTTCTTT
CDR3aa: CASSLVVRWLGNTEAFF

d_gene: TRBD1
j_gene: TRBJ1-3
abundance: few
v_gene: TRBV12-3/TRBV12-4
CDR3nt: TGTGCCAGCAGTAACCGGGACAGCTACTCTGGAAACACCATATATTTT
CDR3aa: CASSNRDSYSGNTIYF

d_gene: TRBD2
j_gene: TRBJ2-4
abundance: NA
v_gene: TRBV29-1
CDR3nt: TGCAGCGTTGTTGTACTAGCGGGAGCAAACAAAAACATTCAGTACTTC
CDR3aa: CSVVVLAGANKNIQYF

d_gene: TRBD1
j_gene: TRBJ2-1
abundance: few
v_gene: TRBV28
CDR3nt: TGTGCCACCACCCCCGGGACAGGGGAATACAATGAGCAGTTCTTC
CDR3aa: CATTPGTGEYNEQFF

d_gene: NA
j_gene: TRBJ1-4
abundance: NA
v_gene: TRBV12-3/TRBV12-4
CDR3nt: TGTGCCAGCAGTCCCTATAATGAAAAACTGTTTTTT
CDR3aa: CASSPYNEKLFF

d_gene: TRBD2
j_gene: TRBJ2-3
abundance: few
v_gene: TRBV11-2
CDR3nt: TGTGCCAGCAGCCAGACTCTAGCGGGGTTTACAGATACGCAGTATTTT
CDR3aa: CASSQTLAGFTDTQYF

d_gene: TRBD2
j_gene: TRBJ2-1
abundance: many
v_gene: TRBV7-3
CDR3nt: TGTGCCAGCAGCTTAGCGGGAGGAAACAATGAGCAGTTCTTC
CDR3aa: CASSLAGGNNEQFF

d_gene: NA
j_gene: TRBJ2-3
abundance: NA
v_gene: TRBV14
CDR3nt: TGTGCCAGCAGCCAAGCCCCATCGAGAGTTCGCGATACGCAGTATTTT
CDR3aa: CASSQAPSRVRDTQYF

d_gene: NA
j_gene: TRBJ1-2
abundance: many
v_gene: TRBV29-1
CDR3nt: TGCAGCGTTGAGGAATATGCAGCTAACTATGGCTACACCTTC
CDR3aa: CSVEEYAANYGYTF

d_gene: NA
j_gene: TRBJ1-2
abundance: many
v_gene: TRBV5-6
CDR3nt: TGTGCCAGCAGCCCGGATCACACCAACTATGGCTACACCTTC
CDR3aa: CASSPDHTNYGYTF

d_gene: TRBD2
j_gene: TRBJ2-3
abundance: few
v_gene: TRBV7-8
CDR3nt: TGTGCCAGCAGCTTAGATTACCGGCTAGCGGGAAGTGGGGCCGGAGATACGCAGTATTTT
CDR3aa: CASSLDYRLAGSGAGDTQYF

d_gene: NA
j_gene: TRBJ2-3
abundance: few
v_gene: TRBV12-3/TRBV12-4
CDR3nt: TGTGCCAGCAGTGAACAGGGATGGGTGACAGATACGCAGTATTTT
CDR3aa: CASSEQGWVTDTQYF

d_gene: TRBD2
j_gene: TRBJ2-3
abundance: NA
v_gene: TRBV10-3
CDR3nt: TGTGCCATCAATCGACCGGGACTAGCGGGATCCGCCCCAGATACGCAGTATTTT
CDR3aa: CAINRPGLAGSAPDTQYF

d_gene: NA
j_gene: TRBJ2-1
abundance: many
v_gene: TRBV20-1
CDR3nt: TGCAGTGCTGGCCGTGGGGGTTCCCTCTACAATGAGCAGTTCTTC
CDR3aa: CSAGRGGSLYNEQFF

d_gene: TRBD1
j_gene: TRBJ2-3
abundance: few
v_gene: TRBV20-1
CDR3nt: TGCAGTGCTAGCGACAGGGGCGGGTCTAGCACAGATACGCAGTATTTT
CDR3aa: CSASDRGGSSTDTQYF

d_gene: NA
j_gene: TRBJ1-1
abundance: few
v_gene: TRBV6-5
CDR3nt: TGTGCCAGCAGTTACGTTTCCATATGGAACACTGAAGCTTTCTTT
CDR3aa: CASSYVSIWNTEAFF

d_gene: NA
j_gene: TRBJ2-5
abundance: NA
v_gene: TRBV10-3
CDR3nt: TGTGCCATCATGGCCCAGATAGGCCAAGAGACCCAGTACTTC
CDR3aa: CAIMAQIGQETQYF

d_gene: NA
j_gene: TRBJ1-2
abundance: NA
v_gene: TRBV6-5
CDR3nt: TGTGCCAGCAGGGGCAGCAACTATGGCTACACCTTC
CDR3aa: CASRGSNYGYTF

d_gene: TRBD1
j_gene: TRBJ2-2
abundance: few
v_gene: TRBV6-2/TRBV6-3
CDR3nt: TGTGCCAGCAGACAGGGGGTAATCGGGGAGCTGTTTTTT
CDR3aa: CASRQGVIGELFF

d_gene: NA
j_gene: TRBJ2-2
abundance: many
v_gene: TRBV29-1
CDR3nt: TGCAGCGTCCCCCAGGGGTACACCGGGGAGCTGTTTTTT
CDR3aa: CSVPQGYTGELFF

d_gene: NA
j_gene: TRBJ1-2
abundance: many
v_gene: TRBV12-3/TRBV12-4
CDR3nt: TGTGCCAGCAGTTTTTCGGGACGGCTGACAAGAGATGGCTACACCTTC
CDR3aa: CASSFSGRLTRDGYTF

d_gene: NA
j_gene: TRBJ1-1
abundance: NA
v_gene: TRBV2
CDR3nt: TGTGCCAGCAGTGAAAGGGGGGGGGTTCGCTTGAACACTGAAGCTTTCTTT
CDR3aa: CASSERGGVRLNTEAFF

d_gene: TRBD1
j_gene: TRBJ2-3
abundance: NA
v_gene: TRBV27
CDR3nt: TGTGCCAGCAGTCCCCGGGACAGGGGAAGCACAGATACGCAGTATTTT
CDR3aa: CASSPRDRGSTDTQYF

d_gene: NA
j_gene: TRBJ2-1
abundance: NA
v_gene: TRBV28
CDR3nt: TGTGCCAGCAGTTCGGCTAGCAAGTGGTCCAATGAGCAGTTCTTC
CDR3aa: CASSSASKWSNEQFF

d_gene: NA
j_gene: TRBJ1-1
abundance: few
v_gene: TRBV7-2
CDR3nt: TGTGCCAGCAGCTTAGCGCAGGCAGGGACGAACACTGAAGCTTTCTTT
CDR3aa: CASSLAQAGTNTEAFF

d_gene: NA
j_gene: TRBJ1-5
abundance: few
v_gene: TRBV12-3/TRBV12-4
CDR3nt: TGTGCCAGCAGTTTGGGAACCACAAATCAGCCCCAGCATTTT
CDR3aa: CASSLGTTNQPQHF

d_gene: NA
j_gene: TRBJ2-1
abundance: NA
v_gene: TRBV20-1
CDR3nt: TGCAGTGCTAGAGGGGCGAGGAGTGCGAGCAATGAGCAGTTCTTC
CDR3aa: CSARGARSASNEQFF

d_gene: NA
j_gene: TRBJ2-7
abundance: NA
v_gene: TRBV7-2
CDR3nt: TGTGCCAGCAGTCCTCACGGGACACCTCGCTCCTACGAGCAGTACTTC
CDR3aa: CASSPHGTPRSYEQYF

d_gene: TRBD1
j_gene: TRBJ2-7
abundance: few
v_gene: TRBV25-1
CDR3nt: TGTGCCAGCAGTAGACCCCCGGGACAGGGGTCCTACGAGCAGTACTTC
CDR3aa: CASSRPPGQGSYEQYF

d_gene: NA
j_gene: TRBJ1-2
abundance: few
v_gene: TRBV27
CDR3nt: TGTGCCAGCAGTCCATCAGGACCCTGGGGAGGCTACACCTTC
CDR3aa: CASSPSGPWGGYTF

d_gene: TRBD1
j_gene: TRBJ1-5
abundance: few
v_gene: TRBV6-5
CDR3nt: TGTGCCAGCAGTCGATCCGGGACAGGGTACAGCAATCAGCCCCAGCATTTT
CDR3aa: CASSRSGTGYSNQPQHF

d_gene: NA
j_gene: TRBJ2-7
abundance: NA
v_gene: TRBV7-8
CDR3nt: TGTGCCAGCACCTCACGCCCCCAACTATCCTACGAGCAGTACTTC
CDR3aa: CASTSRPQLSYEQYF

d_gene: NA
j_gene: TRBJ2-1
abundance: few
v_gene: TRBV7-9
CDR3nt: TGTGCCAGCAGCCATGGGACTGGGGGAATTAATGAGCAGTTCTTC
CDR3aa: CASSHGTGGINEQFF

d_gene: NA
j_gene: TRBJ2-6
abundance: many
v_gene: TRBV7-4
CDR3nt: TGTGCCAGCAGCGTCAGGGAGAAAGGGGCCAACGTCCTGACTTTC
CDR3aa: CASSVREKGANVLTF

d_gene: TRBD2
j_gene: TRBJ2-7
abundance: few
v_gene: TRBV30
CDR3nt: TGTGCCTGGCGTCCTACTAGCGGGACGTACGAGCAGTACTTC
CDR3aa: CAWRPTSGTYEQYF

d_gene: TRBD1
j_gene: TRBJ1-5
abundance: NA
v_gene: TRBV28
CDR3nt: TGTGCCAGCAGTTGGGACAGGGCGGGCTTCAATCAGCCCCAGCATTTT
CDR3aa: CASSWDRAGFNQPQHF

d_gene: NA
j_gene: TRBJ1-1
abundance: many
v_gene: TRBV13
CDR3nt: TGTGCCAGCAGCTTAGGAACCCTCAACGGACCTTTCTTT
CDR3aa: CASSLGTLNGPFF

d_gene: TRBD2
j_gene: TRBJ2-2
abundance: NA
v_gene: TRBV7-9
CDR3nt: TGTGCCAGCAGCAAGAGGGCCTCACGGGGGGACACCGGGGAGCTGTTTTTT
CDR3aa: CASSKRASRGDTGELFF

d_gene: TRBD1
j_gene: TRBJ2-5
abundance: NA
v_gene: TRBV12-3/TRBV12-4
CDR3nt: TGTGCCAGCACCGGACAGGGGATGGAGACCCAGTACTTC
CDR3aa: CASTGQGMETQYF

d_gene: NA
j_gene: TRBJ2-3
abundance: NA
v_gene: TRBV10-3
CDR3nt: TGTGCCACTTGTTCGGGGGGCACAGATACGCAGTATTTT
CDR3aa: CATCSGGTDTQYF

d_gene: NA
j_gene: TRBJ2-1
abundance: NA
v_gene: TRBV19
CDR3nt: TGTGCCAGTAGTATTAGTTCTCTTTTTAATCGGCCAGGTAGCGATGAGCAGTTCTTC
CDR3aa: CASSISSLFNRPGSDEQFF

d_gene: NA
j_gene: TRBJ2-2
abundance: few
v_gene: TRBV15
CDR3nt: TGTGCCACCAGCAGAGATCACTTTGGTGACGGGGAGCTGTTTTTT
CDR3aa: CATSRDHFGDGELFF

d_gene: NA
j_gene: TRBJ1-3
abundance: NA
v_gene: TRBV28
CDR3nt: TGTGCGGCGACAGGTCTACGTGGAAACACCATATATTTT
CDR3aa: CAATGLRGNTIYF

d_gene: NA
j_gene: TRBJ2-7
abundance: NA
v_gene: TRBV9
CDR3nt: TGTGCCAGCAGCGTAGGATCACGGGGGACCTACGAGCAGTACTTC
CDR3aa: CASSVGSRGTYEQYF

d_gene: TRBD1
j_gene: TRBJ1-4
abundance: few
v_gene: TRBV2
CDR3nt: TGTGCCACCGTGACAGGGGGAAGCGAAAAACTGTTTTTT
CDR3aa: CATVTGGSEKLFF

d_gene: TRBD2
j_gene: TRBJ2-7
abundance: few
v_gene: TRBV20-1
CDR3nt: TGCAGTCTTTTTTCGGGGGAGGGCCGGTACGAGCAGTACTTC
CDR3aa: CSLFSGEGRYEQYF

d_gene: NA
j_gene: TRBJ2-7
abundance: few
v_gene: TRBV29-1
CDR3nt: TGCAGCGTTGTGCCGCTGTCGGAATCCTACGAGCAGTACTTC
CDR3aa: CSVVPLSESYEQYF

d_gene: TRBD1
j_gene: TRBJ2-3
abundance: few
v_gene: TRBV5-1
CDR3nt: TGCGCCAGCAGCCCCGGGACAGCAAAAAATACGCAGTATTTT
CDR3aa: CASSPGTAKNTQYF

d_gene: NA
j_gene: TRBJ2-7
abundance: NA
v_gene: TRBV28
CDR3nt: TGTGCCAGCAGCCTCGGGACGATCTACGAGCAGTACTTC
CDR3aa: CASSLGTIYEQYF

d_gene: TRBD1
j_gene: TRBJ2-7
abundance: NA
v_gene: TRBV29-1
CDR3nt: TGCAGCGTTGGGGGCGGGACAGGGCCTCGGGGCTACGAGCAGTACTTC
CDR3aa: CSVGGGTGPRGYEQYF

d_gene: NA
j_gene: TRBJ1-1
abundance: few
v_gene: TRBV5-1
CDR3nt: TGCGCCAGCAGCTTGTTTAGGAAAGGGCCCCGGCCTGAAGCTTTCTTT
CDR3aa: CASSLFRKGPRPEAFF

d_gene: TRBD1
j_gene: TRBJ2-3
abundance: few
v_gene: TRBV10-3
CDR3nt: TGTGCCATCAGTGAGTCCGAATTGACGCAGGGGGCAGATACGCAGTATTTT
CDR3aa: CAISESELTQGADTQYF

d_gene: TRBD2
j_gene: TRBJ2-5
abundance: NA
v_gene: TRBV7-2
CDR3nt: TGTGCCAGCAGCTCATCCACTAGCGACGAGACCCAGTACTTC
CDR3aa: CASSSSTSDETQYF

d_gene: NA
j_gene: TRBJ1-1
abundance: many
v_gene: TRBV12-3/TRBV12-4
CDR3nt: TGTGCCAGCAGTCCCATAGACAGCGAAGCTTTCTTT
CDR3aa: CASSPIDSEAFF